This T cell receptor (beta chain) stems from a study of blood T cell repertoires in COVID-19. The wider study: Acute and convalescent COVID-19 samples came from the United States, Italy and Spain. PBMCs, B-cell-depleted T cells, or T cells provided the cDNA or gDNA that made up the material.

As originally analysed: Scientists estimated how many nucleated cells there were by amplifying reference gene primers. Generated by immunoSEQ multiplex PCR, the TCRdb table keeps only in-frame clones and is missing some. V and J calls and clone size are given by that table; D and trimming were obtained from the DNA. The table lists about 150,000 clones, 84% of them singletons. The CDR3 spans 14 residues. V was cut by 3 bases and J by 4 bases, with 12 bases left in between. Germline V CDR1 and CDR2: MGHRA, YSYEKL. The sequencing sample was made of peripheral blood. The rearrangement joins TRBV4-1 to TRBJ2-5; D is ambiguous. This TCR was recovered from a woman aged 45-65 years with acute or convalescent COVID-19. The CDR3 coding sequence is TGCGCCAGCAGCCAGAAGCCAGGTCGAGAGACCCAGTACTTC. As protein: CASSQKPGRETQYF.